The following is a TCR beta chain sequence with its context. Its antigen remains unidentified. No base quality values were provided; no much bigger clone lies one nucleotide off. The CDR3 regions of human TCRbeta chains were subjected to immunosequencing. The original pipeline was this. Repertoire TCRs were matched against a reference library of SARS-CoV-2-specific TCRs generated with the MIRA antigen-specificity platform. Breadth meant the fraction of unique TCRs that were SARS-CoV-2-associated, whereas depth meant the fraction of total T cells that were SARS-CoV-2-associated. Using the MIRA data, every spike-specific TCR was mapped to the spike region that the TCR reacted to and assigned to either a CD4 or a CD8 class. Log10-transformed breadth and depth values were compared by one-way ANOVA with Sidak's multiple comparisons tests. The source is immuneACCESS, and TCRdb retained only in-frame sequences with V and J called. Part of the clones is not carried over; for the studies checked, unresolved V genes explain less than half of this, and the remainder is unexplained. The DNA gave D and trimming, while V, J and clone size come from that table. This sample lists 90,000 to 120,000 clones; more than 80% were detected once. Together, the top ten hold about 7% of the sample.

The sample comes from a study of T cell responses to AZD1222 COVID-19 vaccine listed by TCRdb under 2021. Concerning the study at large: AZD1222 recipients with second doses at about 4 weeks or about 12 weeks were pooled, because spike-specific TCR depth and breadth did not differ between schedules. A total of 230 to 250 trial participants underwent TCR sequencing, of whom 200 to 220 received two doses of AZD1222 and some 25 received two doses of the MenACWY control vaccine. Trial participants were enrolled into age subgroups of 18-55, 56-69 and 70-plus years, which contained approximately 150, 28 and 58 TCR-sequenced participants, respectively.

There are 17 amino acids in the CDR3, from cysteine to phenylalanine inclusive. CDR3 DNA is the only sequence kept; it has 51 bases, read in frame from the first base. Unmatched junction bases come to 12, with V trimmed by 3 bases and J by 4 bases. In the germline V gene (reference sequence), CDR1 corresponds to SGHNT and CDR2 to YYREEE. The time point label, as the study defines it: baseline before first vaccination. The vaccinee samples were drawn from two UK trials, COV001 and COV002, one of which was a single-blind randomized controlled phase 2/3 trial testing AZD1222 (ChAdOx1 nCoV-19) in healthy adults. Trial participant PBMC samples were collected at day 0 and day 28 after the second dose for TCRbeta chain sequencing. Broad study findings and their caveats: Reportedly, close to half of the unique spike-specific TCRs recognized epitopes lying outside the regions that are mutated in the B.1.351 and B.1.1.7 variants. Because no day 14 peak-response samples were available, repertoires were characterized only after the peak T cell response. Conclusions about previously exposed vaccinees were limited because only six or seven AZD1222 recipients were SARS-CoV-2 seropositive at baseline. Spike-specific TCR breadth and depth rose significantly after two AZD1222 doses compared with day 0 and with MenACWY recipients. Participants were mostly white British and included more females than males, and it was suggested by the authors that clonal diversity may have been underestimated. In the small 56-69-year group, the increase in depth fell short of significance, most likely because of low power. The whole spike protein was spanned by vaccine-associated CD4 TCRs, and dominant responses were seen in regions 160-218 and 743-854.

The chain couples TRBV5-4 to TRBJ1-3, and TRBD1 matches 8 of the central bases. This specimen was peripheral blood, taken on day 0 of AZD1222 vaccination. The TCR comes from an adult in good health. The bases are TGTGCCAGCAGCTCGGGGACTCAGGGGGCGCTGGGAAACACCATATATTTT. This yields the protein CASSSGTQGALGNTIYF.